This entry lists 26 T cell receptor beta chains sequenced from one sample in a study of tumor and adjacent non-tumor tissue in lung cancer. No cell sorting was done before RNA was extracted from the tissue. The library came from three nested PCR rounds adapted from ARM-PCR protocols. TCRdb re-called the multiplex PCR reads with MiXCR, one entry per CDR3 protein. The table lists some 120,000 distinct CDR3 sequences, 60% to 70% of them singletons. The sample was lung tumor tissue. These receptors were taken from a young man with non-small cell lung cancer.

This clonotype was seen once. A much larger clone sits a single nucleotide away, making a read error possible. The gene calls are TRBV6-1 and TRBJ2-1; maybe TRBD1 (5 bases). The germline V gene has CDR1 MNHNS and CDR2 SASEGT. The CDR3 length is 14 residues. In nucleotides, the CDR3 is TGTGCCAGCAGTGTCAGGGTTTCCAACAATGAGCGGTTCTTC. This encodes CASSVRVSNNERFF.

Details on this clonotype: A read error is possible here, since a much larger clone lies one base away. The chain links TRBV6-5 to TRBJ1-1; the D gene is possibly TRBD1 (5 bases). Germline V lookup: CDR1 MNHEY, CDR2 SVGAGI. Trimming stripped 4 bases from V and 2 bases from J, with 14 bases between. There are 15 residues in the CDR3. The chain's CDR3 is CASSCQAGFNTEAFF. The CDR3 DNA sequence: TGTGCCAGCAGTTGCCAGGCAGGGTTCAACACTGAAGCTTTCTTT.

This clonotype was counted once. A much larger clone differs from this one at a single base, so this may be a read error. V and J are TRBV28 and TRBJ2-1; maybe TRBD2 (6 bases). The germline gives CDR1 MDHEN, CDR2 SYDVKM. V was pared by 2 bases and J by 2 bases, with 10 bases between. This CDR3 is built from 15 residues. CDR3 sequence (DNA): TGTGCCAGCAGTTTAGGAGGGAGTGCCTACAATGAGCAGTTCTTC. Amino acids: CASSLGGSAYNEQFF.

A note on this clonotype: This could be a read error, since a much larger clone is one nucleotide away. The chain couples TRBV6-5 to TRBJ1-2; D call uncertain. V shed 4 bases and J shed 8 bases, with 17 bases lying between them. The CDR3 runs to 14 residues. From germline, CDR1 is MNHEY and CDR2 SVGAGI. In nucleotides, the CDR3 is TGTGCCAGCAGTTCGACCGATGCCCCGCGGGGCTACACCTTC. It yields the protein CASSSTDAPRGYTF.

A remark on this clonotype: One end of the junction varies from germline; a read error may be responsible. The chain recombines TRBV29-1 with TRBJ1-2, with D perhaps TRBD1 (6 bases). This CDR3 region has 15 residues. Germline V gives CDR1 SQVTM, CDR2 ANQGSEA. CDR3 sequence reads: CSVYPPLNRVYGYTF. In DNA, the CDR3 is TGTAGCGTTTACCCGCCCTTAAACAGGGTCTATGGCTACACCTTC.

The sample holds many counts of this clonotype. CDR3 region: CASRPDSYTNYGYTF. The DNA for the CDR3 is TGTGCCAGCAGACCGGACAGCTATACTAACTATGGCTACACCTTC. The chain carries TRBV6-5 and TRBJ1-2; D may be TRBD1 (6 bases). Trimming removed 6 bases from V and 0 bases from J, with 14 bases in between. Germline assignment: CDR1 MNHEY and CDR2 SVGAGI. CDR3 length: 15 amino acids.

This clonotype came up a few times. This may be a read error, as it is one base from a much larger clone. The CDR3 carries no conserved terminal phenylalanine or tryptophan, so it likely arises from a read error. J is TRBJ1-1 and V is TRBV11-1; 11 nucleotides align to TRBD1. The trim removed 5 bases at V and 5 bases at J, leaving 7 bases unmatched. The CDR3 has 15 amino acids. CDR1 is SGHAT and CDR2 is FQDESV in the germline V gene (reference sequence). The CDR3 coding sequence is TGTGCCAGCAGCGTGGGACAGGGGGTTGGGACTGAAGCTTTCTCT. Encoded protein: CASSVGQGVGTEAFS.

As to this clonotype: A read error may produce the germline difference seen at one junction end. V is TRBV11-3 and J is TRBJ1-4; no clear D gene. CDR3 length: 13 amino acids. The germline gives CDR1 SGHNT, CDR2 YENEEA. CDR3 protein: CVSSSSRGEKLFF. The CDR3 coding sequence is TGTGTCAGCAGCTCGTCACGGGGTGAAAAACTGTTTTTT. The full variable domain, rest sourced from reference TRBV11-3 and TRBJ1-4, is EAGVVQSPRYKIIEKKQPVAFWCNPISGHNTLYWYLQNLGQGPELLIRYENEEAVDDSQLPKDRFSAERLKGVDSTLKIQPAELGDSAVYLCVSSSSRGEKLFFGSGTQLSVL.

A word on this clonotype: The junction departs from the called germline gene at one end, perhaps through a read error. The chain joins TRBV20-1 to TRBJ2-7, with a possible D match to TRBD2 (6 bases). CDR1 DFQATT and CDR2 SNEGSKA come from the germline V gene (reference sequence). This CDR3 has 13 amino acids. In DNA, the CDR3 is TGCAGTGCTAGAGGGCGGGGCTCCCACGAGCAGTACTTC. Translating gives CSARGRGSHEQYF.

This clonotype has at least ten counts. The chain links TRBV29-1 to TRBJ2-1, with 10 bases identical to TRBD2. J gave up 2 bases and V 4 bases, and 2 bases lay outside the gene matches. The CDR3 extends over 14 amino acids. Germline lookup yields CDR1 SQVTM and CDR2 ANQGSEA. The CDR3 nucleotides are TGCAGCGTTGGGACTAGCGGTCCCTACAATGAGCAGTTCTTC. Amino acid sequence: CSVGTSGPYNEQFF.

This chain uses TRBV6-6 with TRBJ1-5, with 9 bases lining up with TRBD1. The CDR3 spans 18 residues. The V gene end was trimmed by 10 bases and the J gene end by 0 bases; junction bases not matched to a gene: 16. Germline V gene lookup returns CDR1 MNHNY and CDR2 SVGAGI (reference sequence). The CDR3, as DNA: TGTGCCAACAGCGCCGGGACAGGGACATATTATAGCAATCAGCCCCAGCATTTT. Its protein is CANSAGTGTYYSNQPQHF.

Notes on this clonotype: No conserved phenylalanine or tryptophan is present at the end of the CDR3, so a read error is the likely explanation. The chain couples TRBV6-6 to TRBJ2-3; perhaps D is TRBD1 or TRBD2 (7 bases each). The CDR3 is 17 amino acids. Germline V gives CDR1 MNHNY, CDR2 SVGAGI (reference sequence). Trimming stripped 5 bases from V and 4 bases from J, with 22 bases between. The CDR3 coding sequence is TGTGCCAGCAGTGCGATTGGACAAGCAGGGGGGGCAGATACGCAGTATTAT. It is translated as CASSAIGQAGGADTQYY.

This clonotype appeared once. At one of its ends the junction is not consistent with the germline gene, which may arise from a read error. The chain links TRBV29-1 to TRBJ2-1, with TRBD1 as a possible D gene (6 bases). From germline, CDR1 is SQVTM and CDR2 ANQGSEA. CDR3 length: 13 amino acids. The CDR3: CSVEGTVDKEHFF. CDR3 in DNA: TGCAGCGTTGAAGGGACAGTCGACAAAGAGCATTTCTTC.

Details on this clonotype: The final CDR3 position lacks the conserved phenylalanine or tryptophan, pointing to a likely read error. The CDR3 DNA is TGTGCCAGTACCCACTCAGGCAGGGCCACCAAAAACATTCAGTACTCC. It encodes CASTHSGRATKNIQYS. The chain joins TRBV11-1 to TRBJ2-4; weak D call: TRBD1 (5 bases). Trimming left V 9 bases short and J 2 bases short, with 20 bases between. This CDR3 comprises 16 residues. Germline V gives CDR1 SGHAT, CDR2 FQDESV (reference sequence).

Worth noting for this clonotype: An end of the junction differs from the germline gene, which may be a read error. This chain uses TRBV4-1 with TRBJ1-1; no clear D gene. CDR3 size: 15 residues. Germline-derived CDR1 and CDR2 are MGHRA and YSYEKL. The DNA for the CDR3 is TGCGCCAGCAACCAAGAACCGGGAATGAACACCGAAGCTTTCTTT. Protein product: CASNQEPGMNTEAFF.

Concerning this clonotype: A single base separates this from a much larger clone, so it may be a read error. V is TRBV20-1 and J is TRBJ2-5, with D maybe TRBD2 (7 bases). The CDR3 has 14 residues. The germline CDR1 and CDR2 sequences are DFQATT and SNEGSKA (reference sequence). In nucleotides, the CDR3 is TGCTGTGCTAGAGGGGACGGGGGGCGGGAGACCCAGTACTTC. Translation gives CCARGDGGRETQYF.

Concerning this clonotype itself: A much larger clone lies one base from this, so it may be a read error. The rearrangement links TRBV6-2 or TRBV6-3 to TRBJ2-7; maybe TRBD2 (6 bases). CDR1 MNHEY and CDR2 SVGEGT come from the germline V gene. This CDR3 comprises 11 residues. This CDR3 is CVSTRGREQYF. The DNA for the CDR3 is TGTGTCAGCACACGGGGGAGAGAGCAGTACTTC.

This clonotype was recorded a few times. The rearrangement uses TRBV20-1 and TRBJ2-1; 9 bases map to TRBD2. The CDR3 contains 13 residues. CDR1 is DFQATT and CDR2 is SNEGSKA in the germline V gene (reference sequence). V lost 7 bases to trimming and J lost 7 bases; unmatched junction nucleotides: 8. The CDR3 DNA is TGCAGTGTTATAAGCGGGAGGAGAAATGAGCAGTTCTTC. It yields the protein CSVISGRRNEQFF.

CDR3 region: CASSLAGWGSPLHF. The CDR3 region has the DNA TGTGCCAGCAGCTTAGCGGGCTGGGGATCACCCCTCCACTTT. This rearrangement joins TRBV7-9 to TRBJ1-6, with unresolved D. V lost 0 bases, J lost 10 bases, and 10 bases lay in between. The length of the CDR3 is 14 residues. From germline, CDR1 is SEHNR and CDR2 FQNEAQ (reference sequence).

CDR3 amino acids: CASSLAGPGDNEQFF. CDR3 sequence (DNA): TGTGCCAGCAGTTTAGCGGGACCCGGCGACAATGAGCAGTTCTTC. The rearrangement joins TRBV12-3 or TRBV12-4 to TRBJ2-1; D possibly matches TRBD1 or TRBD2 (5 bases each). Trimming shortened V by 0 bases and J by 5 bases, and 11 bases separated the two germline ends. This CDR3 contains 15 residues.

This clonotype was detected ten times or more. The chain employs TRBV6-2 or TRBV6-3 and TRBJ1-1; TRBD1 aligns across 8 bases. The CDR3 is 13 amino acids. With 8 bases clipped from V and 1 base from J, the junction kept 3 bases outside the gene matches. Germline values: CDR1 MNHEY, CDR2 SVGEGT. CDR3 residues: CASLGQGNTEAFF. The CDR3 region has the DNA TGTGCCAGCCTTGGACAGGGGAACACTGAAGCTTTCTTT.

Note on this clonotype: An end of the junction does not agree with germline; a read error may underlie this. The chain employs TRBV6-5 and TRBJ2-7, with 8 positions matching TRBD2. Per the germline V gene, CDR1 is MNHEY and CDR2 is SVGAGI. CDR3 length equals 16 residues. CDR3: CTSSFLPGGVSYEQYF. The CDR3 coding sequence is TGTACCAGCAGCTTCCTTCCGGGGGGGGTTTCCTACGAGCAGTACTTC.

With respect to this clonotype: An end of the junction does not agree with germline; a read error may underlie this. The chain couples TRBV20-1 to TRBJ2-4; 8 positions match TRBD2. Germline loops: CDR1 DFQATT, CDR2 SNEGSKA (reference sequence). This CDR3 is 20 amino acids long. CDR3 coding DNA: TGCAGTGCTCTCATTGTTGGTTTAGCGGGATCTTCCGTAACCAAAAACATTCAGTATTTC. This sequence encodes CSALIVGLAGSSVTKNIQYF.

Concerning this clonotype: A much larger clone differs by one base, so this may be a read error. V gene TRBV5-1 combines with J gene TRBJ1-1; D gene unclear. The CDR3 is 15 residues long. V gave up 7 bases and J gave up 5 bases, with 21 bases separating them. Germline-derived CDR1 and CDR2 are SGHRS and YFSETQ. CDR3 amino acids: CASSNLGGSGTEAFF. The CDR3 nucleotides are TGCGCCAGCTCAAACCTGGGCGGGTCGGGAACTGAAGCTTTCTTT.

This clonotype showed up just once. The CDR3 ends on some other residue instead of the conserved phenylalanine or tryptophan, so this is likely a read error. The chain joins TRBV12-3 or TRBV12-4 to TRBJ1-2, with D perhaps TRBD1 (6 bases). Between the trimmed V and J ends, which lost 5 bases and 8 bases, there was a span of 12 bases. The CDR3 spans 12 residues. DNA for the CDR3: TGTGCCAGCAGTATGACAGGTCAAGGCTACACCCTC. Translation: CASSMTGQGYTL.

Note on this clonotype: A clone one base away is much larger, so this may be a read error. The V call is TRBV5-4, the J call TRBJ1-4; a weak D match, TRBD1 (5 bases). This CDR3 is built from 16 residues. Germline assignment: CDR1 SGHNT and CDR2 YYREEE (reference sequence). The DNA for the CDR3 is TGTGTCAGCAGCGACGGGTCCTCGTCGGGGGGTGAAAAACTGTTTTTT. This encodes CVSSDGSSSGGEKLFF.